This record covers a single T cell receptor (beta chain). What it binds is not known. The data derive from a study of T cells expressing NK-cell markers. Whole-study context: In the group of eight sequenced donors, seven were HCMV-seropositive and one was seronegative. Study-level findings and limits: The contribution of dominant NKG2C+ clonotypes to CD8+ T cells in six donors was roughly 1.0-7.0%. The study did not resolve the HCMV specificity of expanded NKG2C+ T cell clones. In a few donors, dominant clonotypes made up roughly 28.3-65% of CD3+CD56-NKG2C+ cells.

The CDR3 runs to 15 residues. The germline CDR1 and CDR2 sequences are LGHNA and YSLEER. TCRdb reprocessed the 5' RACE reads; each CDR3 protein has one entry and no DNA is given. This table lists some 410,000 distinct CDR3 sequences. The sequence was collected from a woman between 18 and 69 years old in good health. The rearrangement links TRBV4-3 to TRBJ2-5; TCRdb selects TRBD2, and the lack of DNA leaves this call unchecked. What was sequenced was blood T cells: a sorted CD56 or NKG2C T cell subset, CD4+ or CD8+ T cells, or bulk PBMC T cells (not recorded which). This chain's CDR3 is CASSHEVSRRETQYF.